A single sample is the source of the 14 T cell receptor beta chains below, sequenced in a study of glioma-infiltrating T cells after dendritic cell vaccination. TCRdb's table, derived via immunoSEQ multiplex PCR, lists solely in-frame clones and lacks some. The table has 30,000 to 40,000 clones, approximately 84% seen once. The sample here was blood, taken before dendritic cell vaccination. Receptors originate from a human donor with glioblastoma.

CDR3 sequence reads: CASSVTIGGYNEQFF. The CDR3 region has the DNA TGTGCCAGCAGCGTAACGATCGGCGGGTACAATGAGCAGTTCTTC. V and J are TRBV9 and TRBJ2-1, with D perhaps TRBD2 (5 bases). CDR1 and CDR2 from the germline V gene are SGDLS and YYNGEE. Trimming pared 1 base from V and 4 bases from J, leaving 12 bases between. There are 15 residues in the CDR3.

Here the CDR3 DNA reads TGTGCCTGGAGTGTACTCACGGCGGGGGGAGGGGAGACCCAGTACTTC. This translates into CAWSVLTAGGGETQYF. The V call is TRBV30, the J call TRBJ2-5; 8 bases agree with TRBD2. The CDR3 totals 16 residues. Germline assignment: CDR1 GTSNPN and CDR2 SVGIG (reference sequence). Trimming at V came to 0 bases and at J to 5 bases, leaving 11 bases not matched to a gene.

The chain has TRBV7-3 and TRBJ2-7, with no clear D. The germline V and J ends were trimmed by 4 bases and 4 bases, with 11 bases remaining between them. Germline V CDR1 and CDR2: SGHTA, FQGTGA. The CDR3 is 13 amino acids. The CDR3 nucleotides are TGTGCCAGCAGCTCCACTGACGGGTACGAGCAGTACTTC. Translating gives CASSSTDGYEQYF. Full variable domain (missing parts from reference TRBV7-3 and TRBJ2-7): GAGVSQTPSNKVTEKGKYVELRCDPISGHTALYWYRQSLGQGPEFLIYFQGTGAADDSGLPNDRFFAVRPEGSVSTLKIQRTERGDSAVYLCASSSTDGYEQYFGPGTRLTVT.

V is TRBV5-1 and J is TRBJ1-4; TRBD1 matches at 10 bases. Germline V gene data show CDR1 as SGHRS and CDR2 as YFSETQ. The CDR3 length is 16 residues. V was clipped by 2 bases and J by 0 bases; unmatched bases: 1. As DNA, the CDR3 is TGCGCCAGCAGCTTAGGACAGGGGGCAACTAATGAAAAACTGTTTTTT. It specifies CASSLGQGATNEKLFF. The entire variable domain, with the rest obtained from reference TRBV5-1 and TRBJ1-4, is as follows: KAGVTQTPRYLIKTRGQQVTLSCSPISGHRSVSWYQQTPGQGLQFLFEYFSETQRNKGNFPGRFSGRQFSNSRSEMNVSTLELGDSALYLCASSLGQGATNEKLFFGSGTQLSVL.

The chain is built from TRBV6-5 and TRBJ1-3; D ambiguous. Germline V gene lookup returns CDR1 MNHEY and CDR2 SVGAGI. The CDR3 has 16 amino acids. V lost 0 bases to trimming and J lost 1 base, with 10 bases between them. DNA of the CDR3: TGTGCCAGCAGTTACTCCCGATACATTTCTGGAAACACCATATATTTT. The encoded protein is CASSYSRYISGNTIYF.

The rearrangement uses TRBV19 and TRBJ2-1, with a tentative D call TRBD2 (6 bases). The CDR3 is 14 residues long. Germline V gene sequence: CDR1 LNHDA, CDR2 SQIVND (reference sequence). V lost 6 bases and J lost 8, with 17 bases in between. This CDR3 reads CASSAQTSSDEQFF. CDR3 bases: TGTGCCAGTAGCGCTCAGACTAGTTCCGATGAGCAGTTCTTC.

V gene TRBV12-1 combines with J gene TRBJ2-7; the listed D gene, TRBD1, was not tested against the DNA. TRBV12-1 is labeled a pseudogene. The CDR3 length is 14 residues. The CDR3 sequence: CASSLDRVRYEQYF. CDR3 nucleotide sequence: TGTGCCAGCAGCTTAGACAGGGTTCGTTACGAGCAGTACTTC.

V gene TRBV2 combines with J gene TRBJ1-2, with TRBD1 as a possible D gene (6 bases). The CDR3 loop spans 13 amino acids. Germline CDR1 reads SNHLY; CDR2 reads FYNNEI. Trimming cost V 5 bases and J 13 bases, with 20 bases left between them. The CDR3 loop is CASSPQGPGVPTF. DNA of the CDR3: TGTGCCAGCAGTCCACAGGGCCCAGGTGTGCCCACCTTC.

This clone showed up just once. The rearrangement joins TRBV6-5 to TRBJ1-3; D not resolved. Germline V gives CDR1 MNHEY, CDR2 SVGAGI. V was cut by 5 bases and J by 0 bases, with 11 bases left in between. The CDR3 has 15 amino acids. The CDR3 DNA sequence: TGTGCCAGCAGTCGTGACACCGACTCTGGAAACACCATATATTTT. Translating it yields CASSRDTDSGNTIYF.

V is TRBV5-4 and J is TRBJ2-7; a possible D gene is TRBD1 (6 bases). The CDR3 length is 13 residues. V was clipped by 4 bases and J by 4 bases, with 12 bases between them. The germline V gene has CDR1 SGHNT and CDR2 YYREEE (reference sequence). In DNA form, the CDR3 reads TGTGCCAGCAGCACGGACAGCCCTTACGAGCAGTACTTC. The encoded protein is CASSTDSPYEQYF.

Remarks on this clone: Mismatch with germline at one junction end may stem from a read error. The V gene is TRBV6-5, the J gene TRBJ2-6, with TRBD1 identical over 9 bases. The CDR3 spans 14 residues. CDR1 is MNHEY, CDR2 SVGAGI, per germline. The CDR3 region has the DNA TGTGCCAGCAGTCCGAGGACAGGGGTCAACGTCCTGACTTTC. It specifies CASSPRTGVNVLTF.

The genes are TRBV18 and TRBJ1-1; D not resolved. V lost 4 bases to trimming and J lost 6 bases, with 12 bases between them. There are 13 residues in the CDR3. Germline values: CDR1 KGHSH, CDR2 LQKENI. Here the CDR3 reads CASSLVTSAEAFF. DNA of the CDR3: TGTGCCAGCTCACTGGTCACTTCGGCTGAAGCTTTCTTT.

The chain uses TRBV28 and TRBJ2-3; D gene uncertain. This CDR3 is 12 amino acids long. V lost 6 bases, J lost 2 bases, and 6 bases lay in between. The germline V gene has CDR1 MDHEN and CDR2 SYDVKM. The CDR3 sequence is CASRLNTDTQYF. The CDR3 nucleotides read TGTGCCAGCAGACTGAACACAGATACGCAGTATTTT.

The chain combines TRBV7-2 with TRBJ2-7; 8 bases fit TRBD2. The V gene end was trimmed by 5 bases and the J gene end by 6 bases; junction bases not matched to a gene: 12. Germline CDR1 and CDR2: SGHTA and FQGNSA. The CDR3 extends over 15 amino acids. CDR3 loop: CASSPGGRGATEQYF. The DNA for the CDR3 is TGTGCCAGCAGCCCCGGGGGGCGGGGGGCCACCGAGCAGTACTTC.